The 32 T cell receptor beta chains below were found in one sample sequenced in a study of control samples from healthy donors and cancer patients. Sequencing used immunoSEQ multiplex PCR; TCRdb keeps in-frame clones, though not all of them. This sample yields roughly 200,000 clones, of which 90% to 95% are seen a single time; more than 1.2% belongs to the top ten. Sequenced sample: blood. All receptors come from a man between 18 and 29 years old in good health.

This clone appeared once. Additional DNA sequences in this sample encode the identical CDR3. This sequence joins TRBV18 and TRBJ1-5, with D unresolved. The CDR3 consists of 14 residues. Germline V gene data show CDR1 as KGHSH and CDR2 as LQKENI. V lost 0 bases and J 2 bases, leaving 5 bases between the germline ends. The CDR3 spells CASSPPGGNQPQHF. The DNA for the CDR3 is TGTGCCAGCTCACCACCCGGGGGCAATCAGCCCCAGCATTTT.

The chain has TRBV6-5 and TRBJ1-1; D uncertain. Germline V gene lookup returns CDR1 MNHEY and CDR2 SVGAGI. The CDR3 length is 13 residues. Trimming removed 2 bases from V and 2 bases from J, with 6 bases in between. In DNA form, the CDR3 reads TGTGCCAGCAGTTACACGGGAAACACTGAAGCTTTCTTT. Protein product: CASSYTGNTEAFF.

The chain is built from TRBV1 and TRBJ2-4. TRBV1 constitutes a pseudogene. The CDR3 runs 20 residues. The CDR3 reads CTSSQRRLHGTGKAKNIQYF. The CDR3 nucleotides read TGCACCAGCAGCCAACGGCGACTACACGGGACCGGAAAGGCCAAAAACATTCAGTACTTC.

The chain is built from TRBV5-4 and TRBJ2-1; 13 bases match TRBD2. V was clipped by 2 bases and J by 9 bases; unmatched bases: 5. The germline V gene encodes CDR1 SGHNT and CDR2 YYREEE (reference sequence). The CDR3 length is 15 residues. CDR3 sequence reads: CASSFGTSGETEQFF. The DNA for the CDR3 is TGTGCCAGCAGCTTCGGGACTAGCGGGGAGACTGAGCAGTTCTTC.

The chain is built from TRBV24-1 and TRBJ2-2; D is unresolved. V lost 3 bases and J lost 7, with 5 bases in between. The CDR3 runs to 12 residues. From germline, CDR1 is KGHDR and CDR2 SFDVKD. The CDR3 here is CATSDRYGELFF. CDR3 coding DNA: TGTGCCACCAGTGATCGTTACGGGGAGCTGTTTTTT.

The chain is built from TRBV28 and TRBJ1-1, with no clear D. V lost 2 bases, J lost 0 bases, and 7 bases lay in between. The germline gives CDR1 MDHEN, CDR2 SYDVKM. CDR3 length: 14 amino acids. Here the CDR3 DNA reads TGTGCCAGCAGTTTACCACTGATGAACACTGAAGCTTTCTTT. This codes for CASSLPLMNTEAFF.

The chain links TRBV6-1 to TRBJ2-4; 12 nucleotides match TRBD1. Trimming removed 1 base from V and 2 bases from J; junction bases left unmatched: 6. Germline-derived CDR1 and CDR2 are MNHNS and SASEGT. This CDR3 contains 18 residues. The CDR3 is CASSEVGQGAVSKNIQYF. CDR3 DNA: TGTGCCAGCAGTGAAGTGGGACAGGGGGCGGTTTCCAAAAACATTCAGTACTTC.

This clone was picked up one time. The V call is TRBV7-6, the J call TRBJ1-6; a possible D gene is TRBD1 (5 bases). The CDR3 is made up of 19 amino acids. Looked up from germline, CDR1 is SGHVS and CDR2 is FNYEAQ. With 2 bases removed from V and 0 bases from J, the gap between germline ends came to 17 bases. The CDR3 DNA is TGTGCCAGCAGCTTATTTACAGGCCTGTCTAGCTCCTATAATTCACCCCTCCACTTT. It translates to CASSLFTGLSSSYNSPLHF.

The chain links TRBV5-1 to TRBJ2-1; 8 bases agree with TRBD1. V dropped 4 bases and J dropped 10; count of bases not matched to a gene: 4. This CDR3 comprises 12 residues. CDR1 is SGHRS, CDR2 YFSETQ, per germline. In nucleotides, the CDR3 is TGCGCCAGCAGCCAGGACAGGGTCGAGCAGTTCTTC. Its protein product is CASSQDRVEQFF.

The V call is TRBV18, the J call TRBJ2-3, with no clear D. Deletions cut 5 bases from V and 4 bases from J, with 10 bases between. This CDR3 spans 13 amino acids. The germline V gene encodes CDR1 KGHSH and CDR2 LQKENI. The CDR3 nucleotides are TGTGCCAGCTCATCCGGTACGGCAGATACGCAGTATTTT. Amino acids: CASSSGTADTQYF.

The V gene is TRBV5-4, the J gene TRBJ1-1, with 8 nucleotides matching TRBD1. The CDR3 contains 14 residues. V lost 2 bases to trimming and J lost 4 bases; unmatched junction nucleotides: 4. CDR1 is SGHNT, CDR2 YYREEE, per germline (reference sequence). The CDR3: CASSFQGARTEAFF. For the CDR3, the DNA is TGTGCCAGCAGCTTCCAGGGGGCGCGCACTGAAGCTTTCTTT.

The CDR3 loop is CASSGGFLGDTQYF. CDR3 coding DNA: TGTGCCAGCAGTGGAGGATTCCTGGGAGATACGCAGTATTTT. The chain carries TRBV27 and TRBJ2-3; tentative D call: TRBD2 (5 bases). This CDR3 spans 14 amino acids. Germline lookup yields CDR1 MNHEY and CDR2 SMNVEV (reference sequence). Trimming took 5 bases from V and 5 from J, leaving 14 bases between them.

The chain couples TRBV4-1 to TRBJ1-4; D unresolved. Trimming removed 1 base at V and 0 bases at J, with 6 bases between. The CDR3 loop spans 15 amino acids. Germline CDR1 and CDR2: MGHRA and YSYEKL. The CDR3 region has the DNA TGCGCCAGCAGCCAAGCTCTAACAACTAATGAAAAACTGTTTTTT. The encoded protein is CASSQALTTNEKLFF.

The chain recombines TRBV4-1 with TRBJ2-7; 8 bases match TRBD1. CDR1 MGHRA and CDR2 YSYEKL come from the germline V gene. The CDR3 runs 17 residues. V dropped 0 bases and J dropped 4; count of bases not matched to a gene: 11. The CDR3 is CASSQDGLDRGGYEQYF. DNA of the CDR3: TGCGCCAGCAGCCAAGATGGTTTAGACAGGGGAGGATACGAGCAGTACTTC.

J is TRBJ1-5 and V is TRBV19; 7 nucleotides agree with TRBD1. CDR3 length: 13 residues. The trim removed 8 bases at V and 7 bases at J, leaving 8 bases unmatched. Germline V lookup: CDR1 LNHDA, CDR2 SQIVND (reference sequence). Here the CDR3 reads CASDPGGGQPQHF. CDR3 DNA sequence: TGTGCCAGTGATCCAGGGGGAGGGCAGCCCCAGCATTTT. The full variable domain, with the rest looked up from reference TRBV19 and TRBJ1-5, is DGGITQSPKYLFRKEGQNVTLSCEQNLNHDAMYWYRQDPGQGLRLIYYSQIVNDFQKGDIAEGYSVSREKKESFPLTVTSAQKNPTAFYLCASDPGGGQPQHFGDGTRLSIL.

This chain uses TRBV10-3 with TRBJ2-7; the match to TRBD2 covers 7 bases. V lost 2 bases and J lost 3; bases outside the gene matches: 4. CDR3 length equals 14 residues. CDR1 and CDR2 (germline): ENHRY, SYGVKD. Here the CDR3 DNA reads TGTGCCATCAGTGAGGCGGGGGTTTACTACGAGCAGTACTTC. Translating it yields CAISEAGVYYEQYF.

The chain employs TRBV4-1 and TRBJ2-4; D unresolved. This CDR3 contains 15 residues. The V end lost 1 base, the J end lost 0 bases, and 7 bases lay between the germline ends. CDR1 MGHRA and CDR2 YSYEKL come from the germline V gene. CDR3 nucleotide sequence: TGCGCCAGCAGCCAAGGAAGGGAAGCCAAAAACATTCAGTACTTC. This sequence encodes CASSQGREAKNIQYF.

The gene calls are TRBV4-1 and TRBJ1-2, with TRBD1 matching over 7 bases. V lost 1 base and J lost 0; bases outside the gene matches: 5. The germline V gene has CDR1 MGHRA and CDR2 YSYEKL. CDR3 length: 16 residues. The CDR3 bases are TGCGCCAGCAGCCAAGCCGGGGACAGAGCTAACTATGGCTACACCTTC. Translated: CASSQAGDRANYGYTF.

V is TRBV5-1 and J is TRBJ1-4; perhaps TRBD1 as D (5 bases). The CDR3 spans 19 residues. Trimming removed 0 bases from V and 0 bases from J, with 18 bases in between. In germline, CDR1 is SGHRS, CDR2 YFSETQ. The CDR3 spells CASSLARQNSFATNEKLFF. CDR3 DNA sequence: TGCGCCAGCAGCTTGGCCCGACAGAATTCCTTTGCAACTAATGAAAAACTGTTTTTT.

The rearrangement links TRBV5-1 to TRBJ2-1, with TRBD2 identical over 9 bases. CDR3 size: 18 residues. Germline lookup yields CDR1 SGHRS and CDR2 YFSETQ. Trimming at V came to 0 bases and at J to 4 bases, leaving 11 bases not matched to a gene. The CDR3 bases are TGCGCCAGCAGCTTGGCCAAAGCGAGCGGGGGGCTATACAATGAGCAGTTCTTC. This gives the protein CASSLAKASGGLYNEQFF.

About this clone itself: This sample includes further DNA sequences coding for the same CDR3. The rearrangement uses TRBV7-3 and TRBJ2-5; 10 bases align to TRBD2. CDR3 length: 18 residues. The J segment lost 3 bases and the V segment lost 2 bases, leaving 12 bases of the junction unmatched. Germline V CDR1 and CDR2: SGHTA, FQGTGA. The chain's CDR3 is CASSLAGAGGGKEETQYF. In nucleotides, the CDR3 is TGTGCCAGCAGCTTAGCAGGAGCGGGGGGGGGTAAGGAAGAGACCCAGTACTTC. The complete variable domain, with remaining parts taken from reference TRBV7-3 and TRBJ2-5, reads GAGVSQTPSNKVTEKGKYVELRCDPISGHTALYWYRQSLGQGPEFLIYFQGTGAADDSGLPNDRFFAVRPEGSVSTLKIQRTERGDSAVYLCASSLAGAGGGKEETQYFGPGTRLLVL.

This rearrangement joins TRBV3-1 (or the pseudogene TRBV3-2) to TRBJ2-7, with 11 bases lining up with TRBD2. The CDR3 contains 16 residues. V was pared by 4 bases and J by 7 bases, with 12 bases of the junction left unmatched. In germline, CDR1 is LGHDT, CDR2 YNNKEL (reference sequence). The CDR3 protein is CASSRTLAGGYQEQYF. The CDR3 DNA reads TGTGCCAGCAGCCGGACCTTAGCGGGGGGGTATCAGGAGCAGTACTTC.

This chain connects TRBV24-1 to TRBJ1-5, with 8 bases matching TRBD1. CDR1 KGHDR and CDR2 SFDVKD come from the germline V gene. V dropped 4 bases and J dropped 7; count of bases not matched to a gene: 8. The CDR3 has 15 amino acids. The CDR3: CATSEPGQGRQPQHF. DNA of the CDR3: TGTGCCACCAGTGAACCCGGACAGGGTAGACAGCCCCAGCATTTT.

The rearrangement uses TRBV6-5 and TRBJ1-4; 7 nucleotides align to TRBD1. Germline V lookup: CDR1 MNHEY, CDR2 SVGAGI. Germline trimming cut 9 bases from V and 3 bases from J; bases unmatched to any gene: 7. The CDR3 extends over 14 amino acids. CDR3 nucleotide sequence: TGTGCCAGTGCCGACAGGGCCCCTAATGAAAAACTGTTTTTT. Translating gives CASADRAPNEKLFF.

The V gene is TRBV7-9, the J gene TRBJ2-1; TRBD2 aligns across 16 bases. This CDR3 has 18 amino acids. Trimming took 4 bases from V and 8 from J; bases not matched to a gene: 11. Germline V gives CDR1 SEHNR, CDR2 FQNEAQ (reference sequence). The CDR3 nucleotides read TGTGCCAGCAGCTCCTACCCTTTGGGACTAGCGGGGGGGGATGAGCAGTTCTTC. Residues: CASSSYPLGLAGGDEQFF.

This chain joins TRBV4-1 and TRBJ1-1; no clear D. This CDR3 is 14 amino acids long. Trimming left V 1 base short and J 1 base short, with 7 bases between. CDR1 MGHRA and CDR2 YSYEKL come from the germline V gene. The CDR3 DNA reads as TGCGCCAGCAGCCAAGGAAACCAGAACACTGAAGCTTTCTTT. Its translation is CASSQGNQNTEAFF.

V is TRBV24-1 and J is TRBJ1-2; D is undetermined. CDR3 size: 14 residues. V lost 2 bases and J 11 bases, leaving 17 bases between the germline ends. Germline V CDR1 and CDR2: KGHDR, SFDVKD. CDR3 amino acids: CATSDSTPDLDYTF. The CDR3 DNA reads as TGTGCCACCAGTGATTCAACCCCGGATTTAGATTACACCTTC.

This chain uses TRBV4-2 with TRBJ1-1, with D maybe TRBD1 (5 bases). Trimming took off 0 bases at V and 4 bases at J, with 12 bases between the two ends. CDR3 length: 15 residues. Germline V lookup: CDR1 LGHNA, CDR2 YNFKEQ. CDR3 DNA sequence: TGTGCCAGCAGCCAAGATACAGGTTTAGGCACTGAAGCTTTCTTT. It translates to CASSQDTGLGTEAFF.

The chain uses TRBV9 and TRBJ2-1; 9 positions agree with TRBD2. CDR3 length equals 15 residues. The V gene's germline CDR1 is SGDLS and CDR2 YYNGEE. J lost 7 bases, V lost 0 bases, and 5 bases had no gene match. For the CDR3, the DNA is TGTGCCAGCAGCGTAGGCGGGGGGGCCCGGAATGAGCAGTTCTTC. Its translation is CASSVGGGARNEQFF.

The rearrangement uses TRBV5-1 and TRBJ1-4; D gene uncertain. This CDR3 spans 15 amino acids. V lost 4 bases to trimming and J lost 0 bases, with 10 bases between them. The germline V gene has CDR1 SGHRS and CDR2 YFSETQ. The CDR3 is CASSPTLATNEKLFF. The CDR3 nucleotides are TGCGCCAGCAGCCCGACTCTCGCAACTAATGAAAAACTGTTTTTT. The whole variable domain, filled in from reference TRBV5-1 and TRBJ1-4, reads KAGVTQTPRYLIKTRGQQVTLSCSPISGHRSVSWYQQTPGQGLQFLFEYFSETQRNKGNFPGRFSGRQFSNSRSEMNVSTLELGDSALYLCASSPTLATNEKLFFGSGTQLSVL.

The V gene is TRBV27, the J gene TRBJ1-4, with D perhaps TRBD1 (5 bases). CDR3 size: 13 residues. V was shortened by 5 bases and J by 8 bases, with 12 bases between the two germline ends. Germline CDR1 reads MNHEY; CDR2 reads SMNVEV (reference sequence). As DNA, the CDR3 is TGTGCCAGCAGTCCCATGGGGGGAGAAAAACTGTTTTTT. The encoded protein is CASSPMGGEKLFF.

This clone was counted a single time. The rearrangement links TRBV5-1 to TRBJ1-1; TRBD1 matches at 9 bases. The CDR3 covers 17 residues. The ends lost 2 bases at V and 1 base at J; junction bases unmatched: 9. The germline CDR1 and CDR2 sequences are SGHRS and YFSETQ. The CDR3 reads CASSLRDRGSENTEAFF. Written as DNA, the CDR3 is TGCGCCAGCAGCTTACGTGACAGGGGGTCAGAGAACACTGAAGCTTTCTTT.